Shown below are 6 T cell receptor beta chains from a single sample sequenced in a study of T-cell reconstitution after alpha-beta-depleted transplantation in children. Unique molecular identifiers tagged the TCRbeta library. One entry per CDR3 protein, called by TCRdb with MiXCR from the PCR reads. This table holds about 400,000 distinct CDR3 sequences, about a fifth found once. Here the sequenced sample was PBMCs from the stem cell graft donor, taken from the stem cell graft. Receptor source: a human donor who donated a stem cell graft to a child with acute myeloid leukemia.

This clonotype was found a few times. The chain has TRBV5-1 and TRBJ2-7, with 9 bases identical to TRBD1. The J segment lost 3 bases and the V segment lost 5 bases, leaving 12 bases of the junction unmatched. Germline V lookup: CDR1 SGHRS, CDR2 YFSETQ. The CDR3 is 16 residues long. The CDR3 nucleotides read TGCGCCAGCAGGCCCTTTACAGGGGGCGAGGACTACGAGCAGTACTTC. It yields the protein CASRPFTGGEDYEQYF.

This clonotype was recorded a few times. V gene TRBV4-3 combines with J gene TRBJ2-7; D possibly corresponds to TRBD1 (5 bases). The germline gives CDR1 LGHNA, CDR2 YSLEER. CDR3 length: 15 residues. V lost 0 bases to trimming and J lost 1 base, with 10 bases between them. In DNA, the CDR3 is TGCGCCAGCAGCCAAGAGACCAGGGTATCCTACGAGCAGTACTTC. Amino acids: CASSQETRVSYEQYF.

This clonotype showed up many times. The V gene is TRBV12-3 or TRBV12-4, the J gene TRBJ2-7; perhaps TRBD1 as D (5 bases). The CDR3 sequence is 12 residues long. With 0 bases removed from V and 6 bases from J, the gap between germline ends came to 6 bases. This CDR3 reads CASSLAQGEQYF. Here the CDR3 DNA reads TGTGCCAGCAGTTTAGCGCAGGGCGAGCAGTACTTC.

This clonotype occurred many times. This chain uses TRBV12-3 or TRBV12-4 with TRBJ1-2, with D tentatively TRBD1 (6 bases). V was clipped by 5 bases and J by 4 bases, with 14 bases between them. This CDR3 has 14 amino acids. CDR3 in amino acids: CASSPRDTFYGYTF. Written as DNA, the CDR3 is TGTGCCAGCAGTCCTCGGGACACCTTCTATGGCTACACCTTC.

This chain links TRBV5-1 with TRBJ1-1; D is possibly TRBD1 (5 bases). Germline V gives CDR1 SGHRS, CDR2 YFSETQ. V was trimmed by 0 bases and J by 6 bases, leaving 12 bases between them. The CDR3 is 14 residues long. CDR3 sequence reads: CASSLGLGDAEAFF. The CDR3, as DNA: TGCGCCAGCAGCTTGGGGTTGGGGGACGCTGAAGCTTTCTTT.

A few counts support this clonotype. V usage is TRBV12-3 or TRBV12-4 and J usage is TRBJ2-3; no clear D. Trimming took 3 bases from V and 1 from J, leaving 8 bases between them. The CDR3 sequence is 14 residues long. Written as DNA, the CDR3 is TGTGCCAGCAGTTTCGGACCGCGCACAGATACGCAGTATTTT. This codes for CASSFGPRTDTQYF.